This passage covers 20 T cell receptor beta chains from one sample sequenced in a study of blood T cell repertoires in COVID-19. Repertoires were generated with immunoSEQ multiplex PCR, while TCRdb's copy carries only in-frame clones and drops some. The table includes 140,000 or so clones, 70% to 90% detected once. Sequences were obtained from peripheral blood. These receptors all come from a man between 65 and 85 years old with acute or convalescent COVID-19.

The rearrangement joins TRBV3-1 (or the pseudogene TRBV3-2) to TRBJ1-2, with D tentatively TRBD1 (6 bases). V gave up 4 bases and J gave up 8 bases, with 20 bases separating them. Germline loops: CDR1 LGHDT, CDR2 YNNKEL (reference sequence). The CDR3 is 15 amino acids. The CDR3 loop is CASSPRNDRPGGYTF. The CDR3 DNA is TGTGCCAGCAGCCCCCGGAATGACAGGCCTGGGGGCTACACCTTC.

The V and J genes are TRBV11-2 and TRBJ2-1, with D hard to call. Between the trimmed V and J ends, which lost 1 base and 4 bases, there was a span of 5 bases. The CDR3 has 13 residues. Looked up from germline, CDR1 is SGHAT and CDR2 is FQNNGV. The CDR3 sequence is CASSLATYNEQFF. The CDR3 DNA follows: TGTGCCAGCAGCTTAGCAACTTACAATGAGCAGTTCTTC. Filled out from reference TRBV11-2 and TRBJ2-1, the complete variable domain reads EAGVAQSPRYKIIEKRQSVAFWCNPISGHATLYWYQQILGQGPKLLIQFQNNGVVDDSQLPKDRFSAERLKGVDSTLKIQPAKLEDSAVYLCASSLATYNEQFFGPGTRLTVL.

V gene TRBV12-3 or TRBV12-4 combines with J gene TRBJ1-6; D unresolved. Trimming cost V 8 bases and J 4 bases, with 9 bases left between them. This CDR3 contains 13 residues. CDR3 amino acids: CASSGSYNSPLHF. Written as DNA, the CDR3 is TGTGCCAGCTCTGGGAGTTATAATTCACCCCTCCACTTT.

The chain couples TRBV19 to TRBJ2-5; 12 bases line up with TRBD1. Germline CDR1 is LNHDA and CDR2 is SQIVND (reference sequence). The length of the CDR3 is 16 residues. V trimming: 4 bases; J trimming: 5 bases; junction bases outside the gene matches: 8. The CDR3 DNA is TGTGCCAGTAGTAGCGGGACAGGGGGCACCCGGGAGACCCAGTACTTC. Translated, it gives CASSSGTGGTRETQYF.

This clone was counted only a few times. J is TRBJ2-7 and V is TRBV5-1; TRBD1 might be the D (5 bases). This CDR3 comprises 14 residues. Per the germline V gene, CDR1 is SGHRS and CDR2 is YFSETQ. Trimming cost V 0 bases and J 5 bases, with 12 bases left between them. Here the CDR3 reads CASSLDPGSNEQYF. CDR3 DNA: TGCGCCAGCAGCTTGGATCCAGGGTCGAACGAGCAGTACTTC. The entire variable domain, with the rest obtained from reference TRBV5-1 and TRBJ2-7, is as follows: KAGVTQTPRYLIKTRGQQVTLSCSPISGHRSVSWYQQTPGQGLQFLFEYFSETQRNKGNFPGRFSGRQFSNSRSEMNVSTLELGDSALYLCASSLDPGSNEQYFGPGTRLTVT.

This clone was seen more than once but under ten times. The chain employs TRBV24-1 and TRBJ1-2; D is uncertain. The V gene's germline CDR1 is KGHDR and CDR2 SFDVKD. The CDR3 is 12 residues long. With 1 base removed from V and 7 bases from J, the gap between germline ends came to 6 bases. DNA of the CDR3: TGTGCCACCAGTGATTTCGCGGGTGGCTACACCTTC. Translated: CATSDFAGGYTF.

This chain uses TRBV9 with TRBJ2-7; D is possibly TRBD2 (5 bases). CDR3 length: 13 amino acids. V was clipped by 0 bases and J by 4 bases, with 8 bases between them. Germline loops: CDR1 SGDLS, CDR2 YYNGEE. CDR3 residues: CASSVGPGYEQYF. Here the CDR3 DNA reads TGTGCCAGCAGCGTAGGACCGGGGTACGAGCAGTACTTC.

This chain connects TRBV7-9 to TRBJ2-5; the D is unclear. The germline V gene has CDR1 SEHNR and CDR2 FQNEAQ (reference sequence). The CDR3 contains 13 residues. Trimming shortened V by 5 bases and J by 2 bases, and 9 bases separated the two germline ends. CDR3 coding DNA: TGTGCCAGCAGCACCGGGTCTCAAGAGACCCAGTACTTC. Its translation is CASSTGSQETQYF. Based on the CDR3 plus reference TRBV7-9 and TRBJ2-5, the full variable domain is DTGVSQNPRHKITKRGQNVTFRCDPISEHNRLYWYRQTLGQGPEFLTYFQNEAQLEKSRLLSDRFSAERPKGSFSTLEIQRTEQGDSAMYLCASSTGSQETQYFGPGTRLLVL.

The J gene is TRBJ1-6, the V gene TRBV18, with 9 nucleotides matching TRBD1. Germline V CDR1 and CDR2: KGHSH, LQKENI. The CDR3 extends over 14 amino acids. J gave up 8 bases and V 6 bases, and 5 bases lay outside the gene matches. The CDR3 spells CASSPDRGHSPLHF. The CDR3 DNA is TGTGCCAGCTCGCCGGACAGGGGTCATTCACCCCTCCACTTT.

CDR3 in DNA: TGTGCCAGCAGCTTGGGGCAGGGGCAGAACACTGAAGCTTTCTTT. Translation: CASSLGQGQNTEAFF. This chain joins TRBV5-4 and TRBJ1-1; possibly TRBD1 for D (6 bases). Per germline, CDR1 SGHNT and CDR2 YYREEE (reference sequence). Trimming pared 0 bases from V and 1 base from J, leaving 10 bases between. The CDR3 runs 15 residues.

The chain is built from TRBV6-5 and TRBJ2-5; 9 nucleotides agree with TRBD2. The J segment lost 5 bases and the V segment lost 6 bases, leaving 4 bases of the junction unmatched. Germline CDR1 is MNHEY and CDR2 is SVGAGI. This CDR3 region has 13 residues. CDR3 in DNA: TGTGCCAGCAGGCGGGAGGGCCGGGAGACCCAGTACTTC. It is translated as CASRREGRETQYF.

Here the CDR3 reads CSVERQSQETQYF. CDR3 in DNA: TGCAGCGTTGAACGACAGTCCCAAGAGACCCAGTACTTC. V and J are TRBV29-1 and TRBJ2-5, with D maybe TRBD1 (5 bases). The germline V gene has CDR1 SQVTM and CDR2 ANQGSEA. This CDR3 has 13 amino acids. V was trimmed by 2 bases and J by 1 base, leaving 8 bases between them.

The chain links TRBV3-1 (or the pseudogene TRBV3-2) to TRBJ2-3; D is perhaps TRBD2 (5 bases). Germline V CDR1 and CDR2: LGHDT, YNNKEL (reference sequence). The CDR3 is 15 residues long. V was clipped by 1 base and J by 0 bases, with 8 bases between them. The CDR3 here is CASSQVAGSTDTQYF. As DNA, the CDR3 is TGTGCCAGCAGCCAAGTCGCGGGTAGCACAGATACGCAGTATTTT.

The rearrangement uses TRBV7-9 and TRBJ2-7, with D possibly being TRBD1 (6 bases). CDR1 and CDR2 from the germline V gene are SEHNR and FQNEAQ (reference sequence). Between the trimmed V and J ends, which lost 5 bases and 4 bases, there was a span of 15 bases. This CDR3 is 14 amino acids long. CDR3 coding DNA: TGTGCCAGCAGCCCGGGACACCAACCTTACGAGCAGTACTTC. This translates into CASSPGHQPYEQYF.

The chain couples TRBV19 to TRBJ2-1, with 7 nucleotides matching TRBD2. V was clipped by 4 bases and J by 0 bases; unmatched bases: 6. From germline, CDR1 is LNHDA and CDR2 SQIVND (reference sequence). The CDR3 length is 16 residues. The CDR3 loop is CASSRWGGSSYNEQFF. The CDR3 region has the DNA TGTGCCAGTAGTAGGTGGGGAGGGAGCTCCTACAATGAGCAGTTCTTC.

This chain uses TRBV7-2 with TRBJ2-1; the match to TRBD2 covers 16 bases. This CDR3 region has 19 residues. Trimming took 4 bases from V and 7 from J; bases not matched to a gene: 13. Germline-derived CDR1 and CDR2 are SGHTA and FQGNSA. CDR3 loop: CASSSHGTSGRGRRNEQFF. CDR3 in DNA: TGTGCCAGCAGCTCTCACGGGACTAGCGGGAGGGGGAGGAGGAATGAGCAGTTCTTC.

V is TRBV7-6 and J is TRBJ1-1; 7 bases map to TRBD1. Germline CDR1 and CDR2: SGHVS and FNYEAQ. The CDR3 loop spans 18 amino acids. V lost 5 bases to trimming and J lost 0 bases; unmatched junction nucleotides: 15. The CDR3 nucleotides are TGTGCCAGCAGCCGAGCCGTGACAGGGAGGAAGATGAACACTGAAGCTTTCTTT. Translated, it gives CASSRAVTGRKMNTEAFF. The full variable domain, completed using reference TRBV7-6 and TRBJ1-1, is GAGVSQSPRYKVTKRGQDVALRCDPISGHVSLYWYRQALGQGPEFLTYFNYEAQQDKSGLPNDRFSAERPEGSISTLTIQRTEQRDSAMYRCASSRAVTGRKMNTEAFFGQGTRLTVV.

This clone appeared a single time. This chain joins TRBV10-1 and TRBJ2-1; D not certain. Trimming pared 0 bases from V and 4 bases from J, leaving 13 bases between. The CDR3 extends over 16 amino acids. The germline CDR1 and CDR2 sequences are WNHNN and SYGVQD (reference sequence). CDR3 residues: CASSESLAEAYNEQFF. The DNA for the CDR3 is TGCGCCAGCAGTGAGTCTTTGGCCGAGGCATACAATGAGCAGTTCTTC.

This clone has more than one count but fewer than ten. This chain joins TRBV19 and TRBJ1-6; no definite D call. Germline values: CDR1 LNHDA, CDR2 SQIVND (reference sequence). This CDR3 is built from 13 residues. Trimming stripped 1 base from V and 14 bases from J, with 12 bases between. The CDR3 DNA sequence: TGTGCCAGTAGTATAGTTGGGAGCGAATCCCTCCACTTT. Translation: CASSIVGSESLHF.

The genes are TRBV11-3 and TRBJ2-5; D is undetermined. The CDR3 is 13 residues long. V gave up 4 bases and J gave up 7 bases, with 13 bases separating them. Germline-derived CDR1 and CDR2 are SGHNT and YENEEA. CDR3 coding DNA: TGTGCCAGCAGCTGGGCCCCATCCGGGACCCAGTACTTC. This sequence encodes CASSWAPSGTQYF.